These T cell receptor beta chains were read from a single sample in a study of blood T cell repertoires in COVID-19. The method was immunoSEQ multiplex PCR; TCRdb's version includes in-frame clones alone and lacks a portion of them. The sample lists some 120,000 clones; around 80% were seen once. Specimen: peripheral blood. The source is a man aged 65 to 85 with active or convalescent COVID-19. Both conserved end residues are part of each CDR3. Fields, in order: D gene, V gene, clone size, J gene, CDR3 protein, CDR3 DNA. The D gene is left open where the match is weak. The size entry is marked missing in some rows and otherwise reads once, few, many or a size class.

>TRBD1|TRBV6-5|-|TRBJ1-1
CASSQTGGPTEAFF
TGTGCCAGCAGCCAGACAGGGGGCCCAACTGAAGCTTTCTTT
>-|TRBV27|-|TRBJ1-1
CASSFFSRVLSTEAFF
TGTGCCAGCAGTTTTTTTTCCAGGGTGTTGAGCACTGAAGCTTTCTTT
>-|TRBV20-1|few|TRBJ1-1
CSASGFREGPTEAFF
TGCAGTGCTAGTGGGTTCAGGGAAGGTCCCACTGAAGCTTTCTTT
>TRBD1|TRBV29-1|-|TRBJ2-5
CSARAGTEETQYF
TGCAGCGCCCGAGCCGGGACAGAGGAGACCCAGTACTTC
>-|TRBV10-3|once|TRBJ1-3
CAISESGTSGNTIYF
TGTGCCATCAGTGAGTCGGGCACATCTGGAAACACCATATATTTT
>TRBD2|TRBV19|once|TRBJ2-1
CAVAGTSGGHNEQFF
TGTGCCGTAGCCGGGACTAGCGGGGGGCACAATGAGCAGTTCTTC
>TRBD1|TRBV29-1|-|TRBJ2-7
CSAFLPEGQGAREQYF
TGCAGCGCTTTCCTCCCTGAGGGACAGGGGGCGCGTGAGCAGTACTTC
>TRBD1|TRBV28|-|TRBJ1-6
CASSLRDRLNSPLHF
TGTGCCAGCAGTCTCCGGGACAGGCTAAATTCACCCCTCCACTTT
>TRBD1|TRBV28|-|TRBJ2-2
CASRGQGNTGELFF
TGTGCCAGCAGAGGACAGGGGAACACCGGGGAGCTGTTTTTT
>TRBD1|TRBV6-5|once|TRBJ2-3
CASSPGTGTDTQYF
TGTGCCAGCAGTCCCGGGACAGGTACAGATACGCAGTATTTT
>TRBD2|TRBV7-8|few|TRBJ2-7
CASSFGLAGKGEQYF
TGTGCCAGCAGCTTCGGACTAGCGGGAAAAGGGGAGCAGTACTTC
>-|TRBV30|few|TRBJ1-2
CAWSAGGGGGYTF
TGTGCCTGGAGCGCCGGCGGAGGTGGTGGCTACACCTTC
>TRBD2|TRBV5-5|-|TRBJ2-4
CASSLTSGKAKNIQYF
TGTGCCAGCAGCTTGACTAGCGGGAAAGCCAAAAACATTCAGTACTTC
>-|TRBV15|-|TRBJ2-7
CATSSQGKANYEQYF
TGTGCCACCAGCAGTCAGGGGAAGGCCAACTACGAGCAGTACTTC
>-|TRBV4-2|-|TRBJ2-7
CASSQGLRNTYEQYF
TGTGCCAGCAGCCAAGGACTCCGTAACACCTACGAGCAGTACTTC
>-|TRBV9|-|TRBJ1-2
CASSADSLNYGYTF
TGTGCCAGCAGCGCAGATAGCCTAAACTATGGCTACACCTTC
>-|TRBV9|-|TRBJ1-1
CASSVAGRGTEAFF
TGTGCCAGCAGCGTAGCCGGCAGGGGCACTGAAGCTTTCTTT
>-|TRBV7-8|-|TRBJ2-7
CASSLRVSVRMGEQYF
TGTGCCAGCAGCTTACGGGTGAGCGTGAGGATGGGCGAGCAGTACTTC
>-|TRBV7-8|-|TRBJ1-1
CASSLAARGRNTEAFF
TGTGCCAGCAGCTTAGCAGCGCGGGGTAGGAACACTGAAGCTTTCTTT
>-|TRBV5-4|once|TRBJ2-2
CASSLGGGGNTGELFF
TGTGCCAGCAGCTTGGGCGGAGGGGGCAACACCGGGGAGCTGTTTTTT
>-|TRBV6-2/TRBV6-3|-|TRBJ1-1
CASSILGVAFF
TGTGCCAGCAGTATACTTGGTGTAGCTTTCTTT
>TRBD2|TRBV7-3|-|TRBJ2-1
CASSLGLAGGQNEQFF
TGTGCCAGCAGCTTGGGACTAGCGGGGGGGCAAAATGAGCAGTTCTTC
>-|TRBV6-5|-|TRBJ1-2
CASNVDRDSYGYTF
TGTGCCAGCAACGTAGACAGAGATTCCTATGGCTACACCTTC
>TRBD2|TRBV6-2/TRBV6-3|-|TRBJ2-7
CASSTGLAAYEQYF
TGTGCCAGCAGTACGGGACTAGCGGCATACGAGCAGTACTTC
>TRBD2|TRBV4-3|-|TRBJ2-2
CASSQVAGVGELFF
TGCGCCAGCAGCCAAGTAGCGGGGGTCGGGGAGCTGTTTTTT
>-|TRBV28|once|TRBJ2-1
CASSSASPPRGNEQFF
TGTGCCAGCAGTTCCGCATCCCCCCCGCGGGGCAATGAGCAGTTCTTC
>-|TRBV3-1/TRBV3-2|-|TRBJ2-5
CASSGRYSGGTQYF
TGTGCCAGCAGCGGAAGGTACTCCGGGGGGACCCAGTACTTC
>-|TRBV7-3|-|TRBJ1-2
CASSLSREDGYTF
TGTGCCAGCAGCTTAAGCAGGGAGGATGGCTACACCTTC
>-|TRBV9|-|TRBJ2-5
CASSVAGSQTQYF
TGTGCCAGCAGCGTAGCCGGGTCTCAGACCCAGTACTTC
>-|TRBV19|-|TRBJ1-2
CASSGPSGRPNYGYTF
TGTGCCAGTAGTGGGCCCTCCGGGAGACCAAACTATGGCTACACCTTC
>-|TRBV4-2|once|TRBJ1-2
CASIYIGSPAGLLLFGYTF
TGTGCCAGCATCTATATTGGATCCCCGGCAGGGTTATTGCTCTTTGGCTACACCTTC
>-|TRBV19|few|TRBJ1-2
CASSTRNYGYTF
TGTGCCAGTAGTACTAGAAACTATGGCTACACCTTC
>-|TRBV2|-|TRBJ1-3
CASSPGWSGNTIYF
TGTGCCAGCAGCCCGGGTTGGTCTGGAAACACCATATATTTT
>-|TRBV5-8|-|TRBJ1-3
CASNRGGAENTIYF
TGTGCCAGTAACCGTGGAGGGGCCGAAAACACCATATATTTT
>TRBD2|TRBV10-3|-|TRBJ2-3
CAISPSLRGGSDTQYF
TGTGCCATCAGCCCGTCTTTGCGGGGGGGCTCAGATACGCAGTATTTT
>-|TRBV7-2|-|TRBJ2-2
CASSLVAAPGELFF
TGTGCCAGCAGCTTAGTCGCTGCGCCCGGGGAGCTGTTTTTT
>TRBD1|TRBV6-2/TRBV6-3|-|TRBJ2-2
CASSSQGDTGELFF
TGTGCCAGCAGTTCCCAGGGGGACACCGGGGAGCTGTTTTTT
>-|TRBV2|-|TRBJ1-5
CASSVAGSNQPQHF
TGTGCCAGCAGTGTGGCAGGGTCCAATCAGCCCCAGCATTTT
>TRBD1|TRBV7-8|-|TRBJ2-5
CASSLGQGETQYF
TGTGCCAGCAGCTTAGGACAGGGTGAGACCCAGTACTTC
>-|TRBV4-1|-|TRBJ2-2
CASSRKEGPNTGELFF
TGCGCCAGCAGCCGGAAGGAGGGGCCGAACACCGGGGAGCTGTTTTTT
>-|TRBV7-8|-|TRBJ1-4
CASSLAGAEKLFF
TGTGCCAGCAGCTTAGCGGGGGCTGAAAAACTGTTTTTT